The present entry profiles one T cell receptor beta chain with its context. This CDR3 is built from 14 residues. The V gene lost 4 bases and the J gene lost 5 bases, with 13 bases spanning the gap. Germline V gives CDR1 MNHEY, CDR2 SVGAGI. The record originates from a study of blood T cell repertoires in COVID-19. The assay was immunoSEQ multiplex PCR, and TCRdb's table has in-frame clones only and misses some. The data contain 650,000 to 800,000 clones, about nine tenths of them singletons. Sequencing input: peripheral blood. The receptor comes from a woman younger than 30 with acute or convalescent COVID-19. The V gene is TRBV6-5, the J gene TRBJ2-3; tentatively, D is TRBD2 (7 bases). The CDR3 DNA reads TGTGCCAGCAGTTCACGGGGGGCAAGAGATACGCAGTATTTT. It yields the protein CASSSRGARDTQYF.